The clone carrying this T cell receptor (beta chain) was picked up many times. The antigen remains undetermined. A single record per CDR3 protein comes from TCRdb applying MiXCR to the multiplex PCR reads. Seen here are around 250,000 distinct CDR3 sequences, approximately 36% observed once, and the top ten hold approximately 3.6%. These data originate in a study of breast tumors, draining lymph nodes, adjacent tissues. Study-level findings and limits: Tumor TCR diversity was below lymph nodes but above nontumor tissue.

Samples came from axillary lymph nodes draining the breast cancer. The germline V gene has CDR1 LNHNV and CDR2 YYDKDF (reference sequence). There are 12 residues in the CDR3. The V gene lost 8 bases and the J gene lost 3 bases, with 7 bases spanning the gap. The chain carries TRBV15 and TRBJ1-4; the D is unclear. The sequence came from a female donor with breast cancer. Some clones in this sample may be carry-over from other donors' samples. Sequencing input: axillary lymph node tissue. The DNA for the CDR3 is TGTGCCACCGTTGGCCCTAATGAAAAACTGTTTTTT. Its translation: CATVGPNEKLFF. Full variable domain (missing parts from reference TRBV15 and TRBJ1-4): DAMVIQNPRYQVTQFGKPVTLSCSQTLNHNVMYWYQQKSSQAPKLLFHYYDKDFNNEADTPDNFQSRRPNTSFCFLDIRSPGLGDTAMYLCATVGPNEKLFFGSGTQLSVL.